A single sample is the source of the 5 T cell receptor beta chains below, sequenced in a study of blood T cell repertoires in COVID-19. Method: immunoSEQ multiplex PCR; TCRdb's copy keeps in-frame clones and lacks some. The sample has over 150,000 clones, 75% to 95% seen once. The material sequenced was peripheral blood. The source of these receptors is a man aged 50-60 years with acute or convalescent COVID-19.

CDR3 in amino acids: CASFQGGTEAFF. CDR3 sequence (DNA): TGTGCCAGCTTTCAGGGAGGGACTGAAGCTTTCTTT. V usage is TRBV7-9 and J usage is TRBJ1-1; weak D call: TRBD1 (5 bases). Germline lookup yields CDR1 SEHNR and CDR2 FQNEAQ (reference sequence). The V end lost 8 bases, the J end lost 5 bases, and 12 bases lay between the germline ends. CDR3 length: 12 residues. The complete variable domain, with remaining parts taken from reference TRBV7-9 and TRBJ1-1, reads DTGVSQNPRHKITKRGQNVTFRCDPISEHNRLYWYRQTLGQGPEFLTYFQNEAQLEKSRLLSDRFSAERPKGSFSTLEIQRTEQGDSAMYLCASFQGGTEAFFGQGTRLTVV.

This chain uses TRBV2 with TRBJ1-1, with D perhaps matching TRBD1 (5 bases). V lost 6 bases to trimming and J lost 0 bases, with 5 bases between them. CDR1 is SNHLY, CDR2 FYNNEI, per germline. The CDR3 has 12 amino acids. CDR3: CASSRVNTEAFF. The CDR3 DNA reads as TGTGCCAGCAGCAGGGTGAACACTGAAGCTTTCTTT.

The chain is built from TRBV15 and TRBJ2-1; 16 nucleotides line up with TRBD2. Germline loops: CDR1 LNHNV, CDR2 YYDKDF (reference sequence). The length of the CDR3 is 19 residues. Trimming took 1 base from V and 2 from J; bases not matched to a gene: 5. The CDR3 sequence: CATSRGGTSGGEPYNEQFF. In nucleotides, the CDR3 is TGTGCCACCAGCAGAGGAGGGACTAGCGGGGGGGAACCCTACAATGAGCAGTTCTTC.

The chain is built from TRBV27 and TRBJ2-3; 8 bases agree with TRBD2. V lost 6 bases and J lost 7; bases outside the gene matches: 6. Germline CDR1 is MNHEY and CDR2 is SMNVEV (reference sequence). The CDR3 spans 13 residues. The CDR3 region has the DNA TGTGCCAGCAGCCGAAGCGGGAGTTATACGCAGTATTTT. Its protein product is CASSRSGSYTQYF.

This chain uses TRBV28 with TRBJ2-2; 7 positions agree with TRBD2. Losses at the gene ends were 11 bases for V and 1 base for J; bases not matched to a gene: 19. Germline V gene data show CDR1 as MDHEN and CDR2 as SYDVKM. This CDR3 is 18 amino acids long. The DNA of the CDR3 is TGTGCCTCCAGGGTCGTGGGGGGGACGCAGCAGAACACCGGGGAGCTGTTTTTT. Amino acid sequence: CASRVVGGTQQNTGELFF.